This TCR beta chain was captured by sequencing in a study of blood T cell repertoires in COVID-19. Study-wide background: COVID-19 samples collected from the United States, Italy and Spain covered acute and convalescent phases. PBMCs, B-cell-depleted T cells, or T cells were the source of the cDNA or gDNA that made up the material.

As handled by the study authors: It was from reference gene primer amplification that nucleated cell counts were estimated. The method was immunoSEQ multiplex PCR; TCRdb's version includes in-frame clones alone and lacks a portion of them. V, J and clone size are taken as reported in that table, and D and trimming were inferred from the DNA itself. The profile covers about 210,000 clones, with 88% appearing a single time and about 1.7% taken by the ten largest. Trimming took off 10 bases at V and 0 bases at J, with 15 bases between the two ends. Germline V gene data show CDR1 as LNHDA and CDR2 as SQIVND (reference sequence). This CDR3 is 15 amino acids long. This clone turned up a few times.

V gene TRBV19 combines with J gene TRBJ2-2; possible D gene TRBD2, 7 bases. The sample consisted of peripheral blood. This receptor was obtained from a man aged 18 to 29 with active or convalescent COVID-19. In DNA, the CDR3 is TGTGCCACCAAAAACGGGGGGCCGAACACCGGGGAGCTGTTTTTT. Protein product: CATKNGGPNTGELFF.